The rows below give T cell receptor beta chains drawn from one sample of a study of long-term antiretroviral therapy in people with HIV. Assay used: immunoSEQ multiplex PCR; TCRdb lists only in-frame clones, some missing. This sample has about 22,000 clones, with 70% to 90% found just once. The sample here was unsorted PBMCs, taken 0.6 years after starting antiretroviral therapy. These TCRs come from a man in his fifties or sixties with HIV. Both conserved end residues are part of each CDR3. The order of the fields is V gene, CDR3 protein.

>TRBV21-1
CASSKFGDPYQPQHF
>TRBV4-1
CASSQEDRANYGYTF
>TRBV27
CATRPGQGRRGQETQYF
>TRBV19
CASSSRQGATEAFF
>TRBV5-1
CASSLQGGYQETQYF
>TRBV5-1
CASSLEGGDETQYF
>TRBV11-3
CASSSPGQGGDEQYF
>TRBV29-1
CSVEGREETQYF
>TRBV12-5
CASGLGLADVADTQYF
>TRBV30
CAWSEVLDQPQHF
>TRBV5-1
CASSFRDRDTEAFF
>TRBV19
CASRFDWGNTEAFF
>TRBV6-5
CASSSPGLAAYEQYF
>TRBV7-8
CASSLQLYMNTEAFF
>TRBV30
CAWSTDYNSPLHF
>TRBV5-1
CASSFGTPSHGYTF
>TRBV19
CASSIDHNQPQHF
>TRBV11-2
CATAPTTGGRTNYGYTF
>TRBV11-2
CASSLVGETKYF
>TRBV5-1
CASSSQGSGANVLTF
>TRBV5-6
CASSLWGTIAEKLFF
>TRBV5-6
CASSLVPSGANVLTF
>TRBV2
CASSGQNTGELFF
>TRBV13
CASSAGTSGHKYF
>TRBV6-1
CASSARPGDGYTF
>TRBV2
CASRPEEAGAYEQYF
>TRBV5-1
CASSLASYSYNEQFF
>TRBV7-2
CASSLDWGSGEQYF
>TRBV7-9
CASSGRGQGNTEAFF
>TRBV9
CASSVGGGIETQYF
>TRBV5-1
CASSLVYGRGHQVDTQYF
>TRBV5-6
CASSFSGQATDTQYF
>TRBV7-2
CASSLELQRNTEAFF
>TRBV5-1
CASTLLGGQFTEAFF
>TRBV10-3
CAISEQRGYEQYF
>TRBV15
CATKAHLNTEAFF
>TRBV6-1
CASSGTGGTYEQYF
>TRBV4-3
CASSQTGRNSYEQYF
>TRBV5-5
CASSLGVGLDEKLFF
>TRBV10-2
CASTWLEQTEQYF
>TRBV5-4
CASSFADRAGYTF
>TRBV12-5
CASGLWQCYNSPLHF
>TRBV6-5
CASSYREAYEQYF
>TRBV4-2
CASSLYGTSAADTQYF
>TRBV29-1
CSVKGRGRGDTQYF
>TRBV5-1
CASRGQETQYF
>TRBV7-9
CASSLAPNGDQPQHF
>TRBV28
CASSPSGQGAGEQYF
>TRBV6-1
CASSEGTALYGYTF
>TRBV5-5
CASSLFGEFTGELFF
>TRBV9
CASSVVSTGQDTQYF
>TRBV30
CAWRITGGVEKLFF
>TRBV5-1
CASSPSGTFLEQYF
>TRBV19
CASSGPGVRQETQYF
>TRBV30
CAWNWGGSTDSPLHF